This is a list of T cell receptor beta chains from one sample in a study. Using immunoSEQ multiplex PCR, the repertoire was profiled, and TCRdb retains in-frame clones only, with some absent. This sample has about 50,000 clones, with 85% to 95% found just once. The sample taken for sequencing was PBMCs. The receptor source for this set is a man between 40 and 49 years old with rheumatoid arthritis. Each CDR3 is given without its conserved first and last residue.

v_call,j_call,cdr3_aa
TRBV7-9,TRBJ1-4,ASSLDISGQGNEKLF
TRBV19,TRBJ1-2,ASSTYQNGYT
TRBV30,TRBJ2-5,AWSQGASETQY
TRBV28,TRBJ2-3,ASSLGPDTQY
TRBV28,TRBJ2-1,ASSFSAGSLYNEQF
TRBV10-2,TRBJ2-7,ASRQVSSYEQY
TRBV6-5,TRBJ1-4,ASSYQTGRDEKLF
TRBV6-2/TRBV6-3,TRBJ2-7,ASSPSYEQY
TRBV6-6,TRBJ1-1,ASSPGTALKRWNTEAF
TRBV7-3,TRBJ2-2,ASSLTSSTGELF
TRBV21-1,TRBJ1-1,ASSSTRGAF
TRBV6-5,TRBJ2-7,ASSNSGFSSYEQY
TRBV24-1,TRBJ1-5,ATSDPAEGLGNQPQH
TRBV7-9,TRBJ2-1,ASSFFGDEQF
TRBV6-5,TRBJ2-7,ASRGRTSPYDEQY
TRBV5-1,TRBJ1-4,ASSPLGPNEKLF
TRBV9,TRBJ1-5,ASSVGGFNQPQH
TRBV5-1,TRBJ2-1,ASSVGAGVFNEQF
TRBV30,TRBJ1-1,AWRFGGDTEAF
TRBV18,TRBJ2-7,ASSPGQGPSYEQY
TRBV29-1,TRBJ2-3,SAGWGGGDTQY
TRBV24-1,TRBJ2-1,ATSEGGPSRREQF
TRBV5-3,TRBJ2-1,ASSSYNEQF
TRBV5-5,TRBJ1-1,ASSLGGQAKMGAF
TRBV6-2/TRBV6-3,TRBJ1-5,ASSYWENQPQH
TRBV5-4,TRBJ1-1,ASSPSRGGWTEAF
TRBV11-1,TRBJ1-1,ASSLRTNRGAF
TRBV7-8,TRBJ1-3,ASSLGGAGSGNTIY
TRBV9,TRBJ2-7,ASSEGSGTGAYEQY
TRBV27,TRBJ2-7,ASSLAGSPYEQY
TRBV7-2,TRBJ2-7,ASSSNRGYEQY
TRBV4-3,TRBJ1-5,ASSQGTGGSNQPQH
TRBV15,TRBJ1-5,ATSRNGGNQPQH
TRBV6-5,TRBJ1-2,ASSYSQASQGYT
TRBV5-6,TRBJ2-7,ASSRGPGTYEQY
TRBV19,TRBJ2-1,ASRSLAGNNEQF
TRBV28,TRBJ1-3,ASSLRQSSGNTIY
TRBV6-5,TRBJ2-3,ASSLTPGAADTQY
TRBV7-3,TRBJ2-3,ASSLIGPTMTSTDTQY
TRBV5-1,TRBJ1-1,ASSLGQGVLNTEAF
TRBV2,TRBJ2-7,ASSPLPSEQY
TRBV10-3,TRBJ1-2,AISESPGVGAGYT
TRBV6-5,TRBJ1-1,ASSYSLQMNTEAF
TRBV7-9,TRBJ2-1,ASSSPWDHEQF
TRBV6-5,TRBJ2-6,ASSYTRGSGANVLT
TRBV29-1,TRBJ2-7,SVGTGPTYEQY
TRBV7-8,TRBJ2-3,ASSSRDRVWLADTQY
TRBV3-1/TRBV3-2,TRBJ2-2,ASRLAGVNTGELF
TRBV19,TRBJ2-7,ASSIGGRPSEQY
TRBV6-6,TRBJ2-7,ASSYPRQDEQY